The next 16 T cell receptor beta chains were all read from a single sample in a study of blood T cell repertoires in COVID-19. The data were produced by immunoSEQ multiplex PCR, yet TCRdb's version contains in-frame clones alone and is incomplete. The sample has around 100,000 clones, roughly nine tenths seen once; the top ten hold roughly 17%. The sample was peripheral blood. Source of these receptors: a man between 50 and 59 years old with acute or convalescent COVID-19.

This chain connects TRBV29-1 to TRBJ1-2; tentatively, D is TRBD1 (6 bases). There are 14 residues in the CDR3. V was clipped by 1 base and J by 6 bases, with 15 bases between them. Germline V lookup: CDR1 SQVTM, CDR2 ANQGSEA. For the CDR3, the DNA is TGCAGCGTTGAAGCGTATGGGGGCTCCGATGGCTACACCTTC. Translation gives CSVEAYGGSDGYTF. The complete variable domain, with remaining parts taken from reference TRBV29-1 and TRBJ1-2, reads SAVISQKPSRDICQRGTSLTIQCQVDSQVTMMFWYRQQPGQSLTLIATANQGSEATYESGFVIDKFPISRPNLTFSTLTVSNMSPEDSSIYLCSVEAYGGSDGYTFGSGTRLTVV.

V usage is TRBV4-1 and J usage is TRBJ1-1; a possible D gene is TRBD1 (6 bases). The CDR3 extends over 12 amino acids. V shed 10 bases and J shed 0 bases, with 9 bases lying between them. CDR1 and CDR2 (germline): MGHRA, YSYEKL. CDR3 loop: CATGQLNTEAFF. In DNA form, the CDR3 reads TGCGCCACCGGACAGCTGAACACTGAAGCTTTCTTT.

CDR3 nucleotides: TGCGCCAGCAGCCAACGACTAGCGGGGGTCTCCTACGAGCAGTACTTC. As protein: CASSQRLAGVSYEQYF. The rearrangement links TRBV4-3 to TRBJ2-7, with 12 bases fitting TRBD2. The germline gives CDR1 LGHNA, CDR2 YSLEER. This CDR3 contains 16 residues. After removal of 2 bases from V and 0 bases from J, the junction contained 2 bases not matched to a gene.

The chain uses TRBV20-1 and TRBJ1-4; D call uncertain. This CDR3 has 15 residues. In germline, CDR1 is DFQATT, CDR2 SNEGSKA (reference sequence). The V gene lost 3 bases and the J gene lost 4 bases, with 15 bases spanning the gap. CDR3 bases: TGCAGTGCTAGTGATCCAGCCGGAGATAATGAAAAACTGTTTTTT. Translating gives CSASDPAGDNEKLFF.

The J gene is TRBJ1-3, the V gene TRBV13; D gene ambiguous. The CDR3 has 15 residues. Germline-derived CDR1 and CDR2 are PRHDT and FYEKMQ (reference sequence). Deletions cut 0 bases from V and 0 bases from J, with 6 bases between. The CDR3 sequence is CASSLGTSSGNTIYF. The CDR3 region has the DNA TGTGCCAGCAGCTTAGGTACCAGCTCTGGAAACACCATATATTTT.

V is TRBV24-1 and J is TRBJ2-2; TRBD1 is a possible D gene (5 bases). CDR3 length: 14 amino acids. The germline CDR1 and CDR2 sequences are KGHDR and SFDVKD. The V end was cut by 9 bases, the J end by 1 base, with 11 bases between. The CDR3 DNA follows: TGTGCCACCGAAGGGGCAATGAACACCGGGGAGCTGTTTTTT. It codes for CATEGAMNTGELFF.

The V and J genes are TRBV23-1 and TRBJ2-7; a possible D gene is TRBD2 (5 bases). Being an ORF, TRBV23-1 has a function that is uncertain. The CDR3 has 15 amino acids. V lost 4 bases, J lost 5 bases, and 18 bases lay in between. The DNA for the CDR3 is TGCGCCAGCAGTCTAATAGGAGCTACCGGGAACGAGCAGTACTTC. This codes for CASSLIGATGNEQYF.

The V and J genes are TRBV7-8 and TRBJ1-5; D is unresolved. Per the germline V gene, CDR1 is SGHVS and CDR2 is FQNEAQ. V was shortened by 5 bases and J by 7 bases, with 12 bases between the two germline ends. The CDR3 is 13 amino acids. CDR3: CASSPVTRQPQHF. The CDR3 DNA sequence: TGTGCCAGCAGCCCGGTAACTCGGCAGCCCCAGCATTTT.

This rearrangement joins TRBV6-2 or TRBV6-3 to TRBJ1-5; 7 bases are a match to TRBD1. The CDR3 is 17 residues long. Germline loops: CDR1 MNHEY, CDR2 SVGEGT. V shed 5 bases, J shed 0 bases, and the junction held 10 bases outside the gene matches. In nucleotides, the CDR3 is TGTGCCAGCAGTCCCGATCCAGGGGGATATAGCAATCAGCCCCAGCATTTT. This codes for CASSPDPGGYSNQPQHF.

CDR3 protein: CASSLNRGPTYEQYF. The DNA of the CDR3 is TGTGCCAGTAGTCTCAACAGGGGGCCAACCTACGAGCAGTACTTC. The J gene is TRBJ2-7, the V gene TRBV19; TRBD1 agrees at 9 bases. V was pared by 5 bases and J by 2 bases, with 7 bases of the junction left unmatched. CDR1 LNHDA and CDR2 SQIVND come from the germline V gene (reference sequence). The CDR3 length is 15 residues.

The rearrangement joins TRBV7-2 to TRBJ2-7, with TRBD2 matching 7 bases. V lost 2 bases, J lost 3 bases, and 10 bases stayed unmatched. Per the germline V gene, CDR1 is SGHTA and CDR2 is FQGNSA. The CDR3 has 16 amino acids. CDR3 nucleotide sequence: TGTGCCAGCAGCTTACTAGGATTGGGGGGGGGCTACGAGCAGTACTTC. Translation: CASSLLGLGGGYEQYF.

The V and J genes are TRBV27 and TRBJ2-7, with D possibly TRBD2 on 5 matching bases. V lost 2 bases and J 1 base, leaving 12 bases between the germline ends. Looked up from germline, CDR1 is MNHEY and CDR2 is SMNVEV (reference sequence). CDR3 length: 15 residues. CDR3 bases: TGTGCCAGCAGTTTACGAGGGTTCGGGTCCTACGAGCAGTACTTC. Translating gives CASSLRGFGSYEQYF.

This sequence joins TRBV6-6 and TRBJ2-1, with TRBD2 as a possible D gene (6 bases). The CDR3 runs to 14 residues. V was pared by 5 bases and J by 10 bases, with 18 bases between. From germline, CDR1 is MNHNY and CDR2 SVGAGI (reference sequence). The CDR3 DNA sequence: TGTGCCAGCAGTCCGGCGGGGTTCCTCGGGGAGCAGTTCTTC. Its translation: CASSPAGFLGEQFF.

The chain employs TRBV4-3 and TRBJ2-2; possibly TRBD1 for D (6 bases). The germline gives CDR1 LGHNA, CDR2 YSLEER. CDR3 length: 17 amino acids. V was trimmed by 5 bases and J by 4 bases, leaving 20 bases between them. The CDR3 nucleotides are TGCGCCAGCAGCATACAACAGGGATACCTGAGCACCGGGGAGCTGTTTTTT. It yields the protein CASSIQQGYLSTGELFF.

The V and J genes are TRBV18 and TRBJ2-5, with TRBD2 matching over 7 bases. With V trimmed by 1 base and J by 2 bases, 1 base remained unmatched. CDR1 and CDR2 from the germline V gene are KGHSH and LQKENI. The CDR3 runs 14 residues. CDR3: CASSPLGGQETQYF. The CDR3, as DNA: TGTGCCAGCTCACCACTCGGGGGGCAAGAGACCCAGTACTTC.

The rearrangement uses TRBV2 and TRBJ2-7, with D possibly being TRBD1 (6 bases). The length of the CDR3 is 12 residues. V was clipped by 7 bases and J by 6 bases, with 13 bases between them. Germline V lookup: CDR1 SNHLY, CDR2 FYNNEI. The CDR3 loop reads CASISQGTEQYF. The CDR3 region has the DNA TGTGCCAGCATTTCCCAGGGGACCGAGCAGTACTTC.